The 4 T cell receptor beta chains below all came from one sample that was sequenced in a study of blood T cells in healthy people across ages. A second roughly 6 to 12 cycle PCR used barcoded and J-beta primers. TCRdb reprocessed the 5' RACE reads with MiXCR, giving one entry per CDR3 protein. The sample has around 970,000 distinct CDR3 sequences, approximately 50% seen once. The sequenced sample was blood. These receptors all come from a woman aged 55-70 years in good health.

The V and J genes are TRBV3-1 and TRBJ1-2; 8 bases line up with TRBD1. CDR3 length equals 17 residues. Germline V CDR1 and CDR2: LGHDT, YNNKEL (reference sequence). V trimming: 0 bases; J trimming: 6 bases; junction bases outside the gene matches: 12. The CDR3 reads CASSQELWWTGKNGYTF. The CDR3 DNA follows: TGTGCCAGCAGCCAAGAACTTTGGTGGACAGGGAAGAATGGCTACACCTTC.

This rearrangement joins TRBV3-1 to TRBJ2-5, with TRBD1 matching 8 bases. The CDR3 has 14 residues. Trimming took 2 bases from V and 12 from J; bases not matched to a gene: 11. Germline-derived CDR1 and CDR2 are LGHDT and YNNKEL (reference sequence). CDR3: CASSQLGQASGEYF. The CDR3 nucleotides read TGTGCCAGCAGCCAATTGGGACAGGCCTCCGGAGAGTACTTC.

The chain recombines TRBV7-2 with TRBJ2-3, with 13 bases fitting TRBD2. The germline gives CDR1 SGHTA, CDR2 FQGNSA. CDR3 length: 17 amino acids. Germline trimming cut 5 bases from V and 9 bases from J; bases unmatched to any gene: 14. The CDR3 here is CASSPPFRLAGGPTQYF. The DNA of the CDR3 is TGTGCCAGCAGCCCGCCCTTCCGACTAGCGGGAGGCCCGACGCAGTATTTT.

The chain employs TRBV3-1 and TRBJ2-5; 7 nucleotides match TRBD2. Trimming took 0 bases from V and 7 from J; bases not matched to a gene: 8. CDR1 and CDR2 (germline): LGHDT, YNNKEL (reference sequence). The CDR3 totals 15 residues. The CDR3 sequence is CASSQDAGDSGTQYF. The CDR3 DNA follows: TGTGCCAGCAGCCAAGATGCGGGAGATTCAGGGACCCAGTACTTC.